What follows are 7 T cell receptor beta chains derived from one specimen sequenced in a study of cytomegalovirus exposure and HLA in healthy donors. The PCR ran on 60 Vbeta and 13 Jbeta primers. Clones were sequenced by immunoSEQ multiplex PCR, and TCRdb holds only the in-frame ones, with some missing. The sample lists 150,000 to 200,000 clones; about 13% were seen once. Sequenced material: PBMCs. The receptors derive from a man aged 50-59 years in good health and CMV-seropositive.

The chain links TRBV2 to TRBJ2-7; 7 bases align to TRBD1. The CDR3 has 13 residues. Germline V gene data show CDR1 as SNHLY and CDR2 as FYNNEI. V shed 10 bases and J 3 bases; nucleotides not matched to a gene: 9. The CDR3 DNA reads TGTGCCACCGCACGGGACAGAAGCTACGAGCAGTACGTC. As protein: CATARDRSYEQYV.

The chain links TRBV6-5 to TRBJ1-2; 7 nucleotides match TRBD1. CDR3 length: 14 residues. The germline gives CDR1 MNHEY, CDR2 SVGAGI. V gave up 5 bases and J gave up 4 bases; unmatched junction bases: 7. The CDR3 protein is CASSQGTAFYGYTF. The DNA for the CDR3 is TGTGCCAGCAGTCAAGGGACAGCCTTCTATGGCTACACCTTC.

Only a few counts were recorded for this clone. The rearrangement uses TRBV2 and TRBJ1-6; possibly TRBD1 for D (6 bases). The V and J ends lost 11 bases and 10 bases respectively, with 21 bases between them. Germline V lookup: CDR1 SNHLY, CDR2 FYNNEI. The CDR3 sequence is 14 residues long. CDR3 amino acids: CASRGGGASSPLHF. In nucleotides, the CDR3 is TGTGCCTCAAGAGGGGGGGGCGCGTCCTCACCCCTCCACTTT.

This clone has just a few counts. The J gene is TRBJ1-2, the V gene TRBV25-1; TRBD1 is a possible D gene (6 bases). Trimming cost V 2 bases and J 7 bases, with 11 bases left between them. The CDR3 is 13 amino acids. CDR1 is MGHDK and CDR2 is SYGVNS in the germline V gene. CDR3 region: CASSEQGRVGYTF. CDR3 DNA sequence: TGTGCCAGCAGTGAACAGGGGAGGGTTGGCTACACCTTC.

This rearrangement joins TRBV5-4 to TRBJ2-3, with D possibly TRBD1 on 6 matching bases. Deletions cut 3 bases from V and 2 bases from J, with 10 bases between. Germline values: CDR1 SGHNT, CDR2 YYREEE (reference sequence). This CDR3 has 14 amino acids. CDR3 region: CASSWGRTTDTQYF. The CDR3 bases are TGTGCCAGCAGCTGGGGGCGAACCACAGATACGCAGTATTTT.

The rearrangement links TRBV6-6 to TRBJ1-2; 7 bases match TRBD1. CDR3 length: 14 amino acids. The germline gives CDR1 MNHNY, CDR2 SVGAGI (reference sequence). V shed 2 bases, J shed 6 bases, and the junction held 6 bases outside the gene matches. The CDR3 protein is CASSYLTGSHGYTF. The CDR3 DNA follows: TGTGCCAGCAGTTACCTGACAGGGAGCCATGGCTACACCTTC.

This clone was recorded once. The chain uses TRBV5-1 and TRBJ1-6, with D possibly being TRBD1 (6 bases). CDR3 length: 15 residues. V was cut by 2 bases and J by 9 bases, with 15 bases left in between. Germline values: CDR1 SGHRS, CDR2 YFSETQ. The CDR3 sequence is CASSFTGGGLSPLHF. The DNA of the CDR3 is TGCGCCAGCAGCTTTACGGGAGGGGGGCTTTCACCCCTCCACTTT. The whole variable domain, remainder taken from reference TRBV5-1 and TRBJ1-6, is KAGVTQTPRYLIKTRGQQVTLSCSPISGHRSVSWYQQTPGQGLQFLFEYFSETQRNKGNFPGRFSGRQFSNSRSEMNVSTLELGDSALYLCASSFTGGGLSPLHFGNGTRLTVT.